The rows below give T cell receptor beta chains drawn from one sample of a study of cytomegalovirus exposure and HLA in healthy donors. Generated by immunoSEQ multiplex PCR, the TCRdb table keeps only in-frame clones and is missing some. This sample yields fewer than 150,000 clones, of which 85% to 90% are seen a single time; approximately 1.3% belongs to the top ten. Material for sequencing was PBMCs. These receptors all come from a man aged 25-45 years in good health and CMV-seronegative. Both conserved end residues are part of each CDR3. The D gene is left open where the match is weak. Clone size is not always given. Where it is, it says once, few, many or a class for expanded clones.

j_call | clone_size | v_call | d_call | cdr3_nt | cdr3_aa
TRBJ2-6 | - | TRBV5-4 | - | TGTGCCAGCAGCCCCGTGCGGGTAACTGGGGCCAACGTCCTGACTTTC | CASSPVRVTGANVLTF
TRBJ2-7 | - | TRBV19 | - | TGTGCCAGTAGTATAACCCCCCAGTCCGAGCAGTACTTC | CASSITPQSEQYF
TRBJ2-2 | - | TRBV27 | - | TGTGCCAGCAGTTTACGGTACCGGGACAACCAGAACACCGGGGAGCTGTTTTTT | CASSLRYRDNQNTGELFF
TRBJ1-5 | - | TRBV6-1 | - | TGTGCCAGCGAGACAAACAGGTATAGCAATCAGCCCCAGCATTTT | CASETNRYSNQPQHF
TRBJ2-1 | - | TRBV30 | TRBD2 | TGTGCCTGGGGCGGGACTAGTTATGAGCAGTTCTTC | CAWGGTSYEQFF
TRBJ2-7 | - | TRBV7-6 | TRBD2 | TGTGCCAGCAGCTATGGGGGGGAGTACGAGCAGTACTTC | CASSYGGEYEQYF
TRBJ2-1 | - | TRBV6-5 | TRBD1 | TGTGCCAGCAGTTACGAGGGGGCCGATGAGCAGTTCTTC | CASSYEGADEQFF
TRBJ2-7 | - | TRBV4-1 | - | TGCGCCAGCAGCCAAGATGCGTTTACGGACGAGCAGTACTTC | CASSQDAFTDEQYF
TRBJ2-2 | - | TRBV7-9 | - | TGTGCCAGCAGCTTTGGGCCAGGACAAAACACCGGGGAGCTGTTTTTT | CASSFGPGQNTGELFF
TRBJ2-1 | - | TRBV6-6 | - | TGTGCCAGTTCTTACGGCAATGAGCAGTTCTTC | CASSYGNEQFF
TRBJ2-7 | - | TRBV27 | - | TGTGCCAGCAGTTTAGAACAGGGAAACCCCTACGAGCAGTACTTC | CASSLEQGNPYEQYF
TRBJ2-7 | - | TRBV14 | - | TGTGCCAGCAGCCAAGAATTAAGGAGCCACGAGCAGTACTTC | CASSQELRSHEQYF
TRBJ2-5 | - | TRBV30 | - | TGTGCCTGGTCGAACTCGGGGGAGACCCAGTACTTC | CAWSNSGETQYF
TRBJ1-5 | - | TRBV19 | - | TGTGCCAGTAAGTCAGGGTTGGATCAGCCCCAGCATTTT | CASKSGLDQPQHF
TRBJ2-7 | - | TRBV5-6 | - | TGTGCCAGCAGCTTGGCAGGGATTGCCCACTACGAGCAGTACTTC | CASSLAGIAHYEQYF
TRBJ1-1 | - | TRBV5-1 | TRBD1 | TGCGCCAGCAGCCAGACAGGGACGGGCACTGAAGCTTTCTTT | CASSQTGTGTEAFF
TRBJ2-7 | - | TRBV6-5 | - | TGTGCCAGCAGTACTAGGGCCTACGAGCAGTACTTC | CASSTRAYEQYF
TRBJ1-2 | - | TRBV6-5 | - | TGTGCCAGCAGTTACCGGGGAGAGCCCGGCTATGGCTACACCTTC | CASSYRGEPGYGYTF
TRBJ1-5 | once | TRBV5-1 | - | TGCGCCAGCAGCCCGGGACTGGCCTACGGCAATCAGCCCCAGCATTTT | CASSPGLAYGNQPQHF
TRBJ1-4 | - | TRBV30 | - | TGTGCCTGGAGTGCAGGGGCGAAGAATGAAAAACTGTTTTTT | CAWSAGAKNEKLFF
TRBJ1-3 | - | TRBV5-4 | - | TGTGCCAGCAGCCGCGCGGGGTCCGGAAACACCATATATTTT | CASSRAGSGNTIYF
TRBJ2-7 | - | TRBV6-1 | TRBD1 | TGTGCCAGCAGTGAACCGGGACAGGGATCCTACGAGCAGTACTTC | CASSEPGQGSYEQYF
TRBJ2-2 | - | TRBV5-1 | TRBD2 | TGCGCCAGCAGCCCACCGGGGGGTAACACCGGGGAGCTGTTTTTT | CASSPPGGNTGELFF
TRBJ2-1 | - | TRBV6-1 | TRBD1 | TGTGCCAGCGGGAGACAGGGGGGCTTGGAGCAGTTCTTC | CASGRQGGLEQFF
TRBJ2-5 | - | TRBV18 | - | TGTGCCAGCTCACCCCAGGGAGGAAAAGAGACCCAGTACTTC | CASSPQGGKETQYF
TRBJ2-7 | - | TRBV15 | - | TGTGCCACCAGCAGAGATCGGGCGGGTGCGGGCGAGCAGTACTTC | CATSRDRAGAGEQYF
TRBJ2-7 | - | TRBV7-3 | - | TGTGCCAGCAGCCCTCACGGTACCTACGAGCAGTACTTC | CASSPHGTYEQYF
TRBJ1-2 | once | TRBV2 | TRBD1 | TGTGCCAGCGCCTTAGCACAGGGGGCTGTCTATGGCTACACCTTC | CASALAQGAVYGYTF
TRBJ2-1 | - | TRBV27 | TRBD1 | TGTGCCAGTCTCCCATTACAGGGGGCCGACAATGAGCAGTTCTTC | CASLPLQGADNEQFF
TRBJ1-2 | few | TRBV18 | TRBD1 | TGTGCCAGCTCACCTGGACAGGCGCACACCTTC | CASSPGQAHTF
TRBJ1-5 | - | TRBV2 | - | TGTGCCAGCAAAGGGGCGCAGGATTACAATCAGCCCCAGCATTTT | CASKGAQDYNQPQHF
TRBJ2-5 | once | TRBV7-2 | TRBD2 | TGTGCCAGCAGCCTGACTAGCGGGAGGGAGACCCAGTACTTC | CASSLTSGRETQYF
TRBJ2-7 | - | TRBV2 | - | TGTGCCAGCAGTGAGAGGTCTAGCTCCTACGAGCAGTACTTC | CASSERSSSYEQYF
TRBJ2-7 | once | TRBV29-1 | - | TGCAGCGTTGTAACTTACGGAGCCTACGAGCAGTACTTC | CSVVTYGAYEQYF
TRBJ1-5 | - | TRBV10-1 | TRBD1 | TGCGCCAGCAGTGAATCAGGGGGTCAGCCCCAGCATTTT | CASSESGGQPQHF
TRBJ2-7 | - | TRBV2 | - | TGTGCCAGTGTGACACAATACGAGCAGTACTTC | CASVTQYEQYF
TRBJ2-3 | - | TRBV19 | - | TGTGCCAGTAGTACCCCCCAGCGCGGCACAGATACGCAGTATTTT | CASSTPQRGTDTQYF
TRBJ1-1 | once | TRBV7-9 | - | TGTGCCAGCACCCCCTTAAGACAAAACACTGAAGCTTTCTTT | CASTPLRQNTEAFF
TRBJ2-5 | - | TRBV30 | TRBD2 | TGTGCCTGGAGTGTACTCGGACTAGCGGGAGAGACCCAGTACTTC | CAWSVLGLAGETQYF
TRBJ1-5 | - | TRBV30 | - | TGTGCCTGGAGTGTAGTTGGCGGGAAACCCCAGCATTTT | CAWSVVGGKPQHF